This T cell receptor (beta chain) was identified during a study of T-cell reconstitution after alpha-beta-depleted transplantation in children. At least ten counts were recorded for this clonotype. The germline V and J ends were trimmed by 4 bases and 2 bases, with 9 bases remaining between them. CDR3 length equals 14 residues. CDR1 and CDR2 from the germline V gene are LGHNA and YSLEER. Unique molecular identifiers featured in how the TCRbeta library was prepared. TCRdb re-called the PCR reads through MiXCR, storing one row per CDR3 protein. The sample has roughly 220,000 distinct CDR3 sequences, more than 10% seen once.

Sample: PBMCs from the stem cell graft donor, taken from the stem cell graft. This sequence joins TRBV4-3 and TRBJ1-5; D is uncertain. The source of this sequence is a human donor who donated a stem cell graft to a child with acute lymphoblastic leukemia. CDR3 coding DNA: TGCGCCAGCAGCCCGGGTTGGGGCAATCAGCCCCAGCATTTT. Protein: CASSPGWGNQPQHF.